This entry lists 25 T cell receptor beta chains sequenced from one sample in a study of cytomegalovirus exposure and HLA in healthy donors. Both 60 Vbeta primers and 13 Jbeta primers went into the PCR. Generated by immunoSEQ multiplex PCR, the TCRdb table keeps only in-frame clones and is missing some. The sample contains about 100,000 clones, around 74% of which appear only once. Sequenced input: PBMCs. Receptors originate from a man aged 35-49 years in good health and CMV-seropositive.

In this sample, this clone turned up a few times. V gene TRBV28 combines with J gene TRBJ2-7; possibly TRBD2 for D (5 bases). The V gene's germline CDR1 is MDHEN and CDR2 SYDVKM. V was shortened by 10 bases and J by 2 bases, with 15 bases between the two germline ends. The CDR3 loop spans 13 amino acids. In DNA form, the CDR3 reads TGTGCCACCGCAGCGGATACGACCTACGAGCAGTACTTC. This sequence encodes CATAADTTYEQYF.

The chain employs TRBV11-2 and TRBJ1-1; 7 bases line up with TRBD1. V was clipped by 5 bases and J by 6 bases; unmatched bases: 9. CDR1 is SGHAT, CDR2 FQNNGV, per germline. The CDR3 totals 14 residues. The CDR3 bases are TGTGCCAGCAGCCGCAGGGGGAAAGAGGCTGAAGCTTTCTTT. It encodes CASSRRGKEAEAFF.

The chain joins TRBV9 to TRBJ2-5, with D possibly being TRBD2 (7 bases). This CDR3 is built from 14 residues. V lost 2 bases and J lost 5, with 13 bases in between. Germline CDR1 and CDR2: SGDLS and YYNGEE. The CDR3 here is CASSVRGGLETQYF. The CDR3 coding sequence is TGTGCCAGCAGCGTGAGGGGGGGGCTGGAGACCCAGTACTTC.

This clone appeared once. The genes are TRBV28 and TRBJ1-2; tentatively, D is TRBD1 (5 bases). Germline V lookup: CDR1 MDHEN, CDR2 SYDVKM. There are 14 residues in the CDR3. Trimming left V 6 bases short and J 8 bases short, with 19 bases between. CDR3 loop: CASSPPPGGGGYTF. CDR3 bases: TGTGCCAGCAGCCCCCCTCCGGGGGGTGGAGGCTACACCTTC.

This rearrangement joins TRBV11-2 to TRBJ2-5, with TRBD2 matching over 7 bases. Looked up from germline, CDR1 is SGHAT and CDR2 is FQNNGV. V was clipped by 3 bases and J by 7 bases; unmatched bases: 5. The CDR3 totals 13 residues. In nucleotides, the CDR3 is TGTGCCAGCAGCTTGGCTAGCGGTCCGACCCAGTACTTC. The encoded protein is CASSLASGPTQYF.

This rearrangement joins TRBV7-6 to TRBJ1-5; maybe TRBD1 (5 bases). This CDR3 contains 14 residues. Trimming took 3 bases from V and 5 from J, leaving 11 bases between them. Germline V gene data show CDR1 as SGHVS and CDR2 as FNYEAQ. The CDR3 DNA follows: TGTGCCAGCAGCTTGGGGCAGGCTTATCAGCCCCAGCATTTT. Protein product: CASSLGQAYQPQHF.

The chain is built from TRBV5-6 and TRBJ2-3; unclear D gene. The V and J ends lost 3 bases and 5 bases respectively, with 13 bases between them. CDR1 SGHDT and CDR2 YYEEEE come from the germline V gene. The CDR3 totals 14 residues. CDR3 in amino acids: CASSSASVIDTQYF. The CDR3, as DNA: TGTGCCAGCAGCTCCGCCTCGGTCATAGATACGCAGTATTTT. The variable domain in full, with the rest retrieved from reference TRBV5-6 and TRBJ2-3, is DAGVTQSPTHLIKTRGQQVTLRCSPKSGHDTVSWYQQALGQGPQFIFQYYEEEERQRGNFPDRFSGHQFPNYSSELNVNALLLGDSALYLCASSSASVIDTQYFGPGTRLTVL.

The CDR3 sequence is CASSQDRGGRAKNIQYF. The DNA of the CDR3 is TGTGCCAGCAGCCAAGATCGGGGGGGCCGCGCCAAAAACATTCAGTACTTC. The chain couples TRBV14 to TRBJ2-4, with 8 bases that match TRBD2. The CDR3 totals 17 residues. Germline V gives CDR1 SGHDN, CDR2 FVKESK. The junction had 5 bases not matched to a gene; V was cut back by 0 bases and J by 1 base.

The rearrangement joins TRBV6-1 to TRBJ2-5; 10 bases fit TRBD2. Germline CDR1 MNHNS, CDR2 SASEGT. Losses at the gene ends were 1 base for V and 4 bases for J; bases not matched to a gene: 6. The CDR3 totals 16 residues. The CDR3 region has the DNA TGTGCCAGCAGTGAAGTTATAGCGGGAGGTCGAGAGACCCAGTACTTC. Protein: CASSEVIAGGRETQYF.

This chain joins TRBV4-1 and TRBJ1-2; 9 bases align to TRBD1. The CDR3 totals 18 residues. J was trimmed by 3 bases and V by 4 bases; bases with no gene match: 15. Germline CDR1 is MGHRA and CDR2 is YSYEKL. CDR3 DNA: TGCGCCAGCAGCCGTGGGGGGGGACAGGGCCTTTATGACTATGGCTACACCTTC. Protein: CASSRGGGQGLYDYGYTF.

The chain employs TRBV2 and TRBJ2-7, with 10 bases lining up with TRBD2. This CDR3 region has 15 residues. After removal of 1 base from V and 4 bases from J, the junction contained 4 bases not matched to a gene. The germline gives CDR1 SNHLY, CDR2 FYNNEI. The CDR3 sequence: CASSEESGGAYEQYF. The CDR3, as DNA: TGTGCCAGCAGTGAAGAGAGCGGGGGGGCATACGAGCAGTACTTC. The whole variable domain, filled in from reference TRBV2 and TRBJ2-7, reads EPEVTQTPSHQVTQMGQEVILRCVPISNHLYFYWYRQILGQKVEFLVSFYNNEISEKSEIFDDQFSVERPDGSNFTLKIRSTKLEDSAMYFCASSEESGGAYEQYFGPGTRLTVT.

The sample holds a few counts of this clone. This chain joins TRBV7-9 and TRBJ1-2; TRBD1 is a possible D gene (6 bases). Germline V CDR1 and CDR2: SEHNR, FQNEAQ (reference sequence). CDR3 length: 15 residues. V was clipped by 7 bases and J by 1 base, with 16 bases between them. The CDR3 sequence is CASIRGQGNNYGYTF. The CDR3 nucleotides read TGTGCCAGCATCCGCGGCCAGGGGAATAACTATGGCTACACCTTC.

The chain has TRBV7-2 and TRBJ2-4; 7 bases match TRBD2. Germline assignment: CDR1 SGHTA and CDR2 FQGNSA. V was pared by 5 bases and J by 0 bases, with 7 bases of the junction left unmatched. This CDR3 has 16 residues. The CDR3 loop is CASSHFWGGAKNIQYF. CDR3 DNA: TGTGCCAGCAGCCACTTTTGGGGGGGAGCCAAAAACATTCAGTACTTC.

This clone was counted between two and nine times. J is TRBJ1-6 and V is TRBV7-6; no clear D gene. The ends were cut back, 1 base at V and 10 bases at J, with 14 bases in the middle. The CDR3 is made up of 15 amino acids. CDR1 and CDR2 (germline): SGHVS, FNYEAQ. The CDR3 coding sequence is TGTGCCAGCAGCTTAGTCAGCTATGGGAGCTCACCCCTCCACTTT. Residues: CASSLVSYGSSPLHF.

The chain joins TRBV11-3 to TRBJ2-2, with 7 bases matching TRBD1. V lost 5 bases to trimming and J lost 6 bases; unmatched junction nucleotides: 9. CDR3 length: 15 amino acids. CDR1 is SGHNT, CDR2 YENEEA, per germline. CDR3 bases: TGTGCCAGCAGCACCAGACAGGGAAAAGCCGGGGAGCTGTTTTTT. Protein sequence: CASSTRQGKAGELFF.

This sequence joins TRBV7-9 and TRBJ2-7; D unresolved. Between the trimmed V and J ends, which lost 6 bases and 3 bases, there was a span of 6 bases. The CDR3 length is 11 residues. From germline, CDR1 is SEHNR and CDR2 FQNEAQ (reference sequence). The chain's CDR3 is CASSPGYEQYF. The CDR3 DNA follows: TGTGCCAGCAGTCCCGGCTACGAGCAGTACTTC.

The V gene is TRBV28, the J gene TRBJ2-2; 9 bases line up with TRBD2. Trimming cost V 7 bases and J 6 bases; bases outside gene matches: 9. CDR3 length: 15 residues. CDR1 MDHEN and CDR2 SYDVKM come from the germline V gene. The CDR3 loop is CASKSPGLAPGELFF. The DNA of the CDR3 is TGTGCCAGCAAGTCCCCGGGACTAGCCCCCGGGGAGCTGTTTTTT.

The V gene is TRBV15, the J gene TRBJ1-2; 10 bases match TRBD1. CDR3 size: 17 residues. Germline V gene lookup returns CDR1 LNHNV and CDR2 YYDKDF (reference sequence). V trimming: 3 bases; J trimming: 3 bases; junction bases outside the gene matches: 10. DNA of the CDR3: TGTGCCACCAGCAGCCGGGACAGGGGTTCTTGGGACTATGGCTACACCTTC. Translating it yields CATSSRDRGSWDYGYTF.

The chain combines TRBV7-9 with TRBJ1-5; 7 bases line up with TRBD1. The CDR3 has 16 amino acids. Trimming removed 5 bases from V and 5 bases from J; junction bases left unmatched: 12. Germline CDR1 is SEHNR and CDR2 is FQNEAQ (reference sequence). The CDR3 protein is CASSQSDRAPHQPQHF. The CDR3 bases are TGTGCCAGCAGCCAATCCGACAGGGCCCCCCATCAGCCCCAGCATTTT.

This clone showed up just once. The chain couples TRBV19 to TRBJ2-1; no clear D gene. The CDR3 has 13 residues. Germline V CDR1 and CDR2: LNHDA, SQIVND (reference sequence). Trimming cost V 8 bases and J 3 bases, with 11 bases left between them. The CDR3 DNA follows: TGTGCCAGTCAGAGGAAGAACTACAATGAGCAGTTCTTC. Translation: CASQRKNYNEQFF. The full variable domain, rest sourced from reference TRBV19 and TRBJ2-1, is DGGITQSPKYLFRKEGQNVTLSCEQNLNHDAMYWYRQDPGQGLRLIYYSQIVNDFQKGDIAEGYSVSREKKESFPLTVTSAQKNPTAFYLCASQRKNYNEQFFGPGTRLTVL.

The chain combines TRBV6-1 with TRBJ2-5, with 14 bases fitting TRBD2. CDR1 is MNHNS, CDR2 SASEGT, per germline. This CDR3 has 15 residues. Trimming removed 5 bases from V and 4 bases from J; junction bases left unmatched: 3. Here the CDR3 reads CASSTGTSGGETQYF. The CDR3 nucleotides are TGTGCCAGCAGTACCGGGACTAGCGGGGGAGAGACCCAGTACTTC.

The CDR3 sequence: CASDATGSYEQYF. The CDR3 nucleotides are TGTGCCAGCGACGCGACGGGTTCCTACGAGCAGTACTTC. This rearrangement joins TRBV2 to TRBJ2-7; D remains unclear. Per the germline V gene, CDR1 is SNHLY and CDR2 is FYNNEI. Trimming pared 8 bases from V and 1 base from J, leaving 12 bases between. This CDR3 contains 13 residues. The full variable domain, completed using reference TRBV2 and TRBJ2-7, is EPEVTQTPSHQVTQMGQEVILRCVPISNHLYFYWYRQILGQKVEFLVSFYNNEISEKSEIFDDQFSVERPDGSNFTLKIRSTKLEDSAMYFCASDATGSYEQYFGPGTRLTVT.

The chain combines TRBV7-9 with TRBJ1-1; tentative D call: TRBD1 (6 bases). CDR3 size: 12 residues. V lost 3 bases, J lost 11 bases, and 13 bases lay in between. Germline V gene sequence: CDR1 SEHNR, CDR2 FQNEAQ (reference sequence). DNA of the CDR3: TGTGCCAGCAGCTTGTCGGGGGGGGCGGCTTTCTTT. Protein product: CASSLSGGAAFF.

V gene TRBV6-5 combines with J gene TRBJ2-1; unclear D gene. The CDR3 consists of 14 residues. V lost 4 bases and J lost 8, with 15 bases in between. Per germline, CDR1 MNHEY and CDR2 SVGAGI. The CDR3 sequence: CASSSRSSSDEQFF. CDR3 nucleotides: TGTGCCAGCAGTTCCCGGAGCTCGTCGGATGAGCAGTTCTTC.

The gene calls are TRBV6-1 and TRBJ1-2; a weak D match, TRBD1 (5 bases). Trimming stripped 3 bases from V and 4 bases from J, with 12 bases between. Germline V gene lookup returns CDR1 MNHNS and CDR2 SASEGT. The CDR3 has 14 amino acids. This chain's CDR3 is CASSDRLDSYGYTF. In nucleotides, the CDR3 is TGTGCCAGCAGTGACCGATTAGACAGCTATGGCTACACCTTC.